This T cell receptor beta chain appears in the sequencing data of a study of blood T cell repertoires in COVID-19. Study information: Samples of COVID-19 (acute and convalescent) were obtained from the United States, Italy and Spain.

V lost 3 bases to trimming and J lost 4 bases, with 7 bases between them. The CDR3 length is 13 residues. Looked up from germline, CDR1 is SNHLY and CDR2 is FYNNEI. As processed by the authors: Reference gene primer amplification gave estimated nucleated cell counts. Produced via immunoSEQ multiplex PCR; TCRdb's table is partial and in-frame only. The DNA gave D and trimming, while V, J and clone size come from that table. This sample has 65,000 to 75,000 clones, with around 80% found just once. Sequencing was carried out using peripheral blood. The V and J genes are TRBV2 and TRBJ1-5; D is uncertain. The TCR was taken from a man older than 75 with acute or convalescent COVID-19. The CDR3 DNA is TGTGCCAGCAGTGATAACGGGAATCAGCCCCAGCATTTT. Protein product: CASSDNGNQPQHF.